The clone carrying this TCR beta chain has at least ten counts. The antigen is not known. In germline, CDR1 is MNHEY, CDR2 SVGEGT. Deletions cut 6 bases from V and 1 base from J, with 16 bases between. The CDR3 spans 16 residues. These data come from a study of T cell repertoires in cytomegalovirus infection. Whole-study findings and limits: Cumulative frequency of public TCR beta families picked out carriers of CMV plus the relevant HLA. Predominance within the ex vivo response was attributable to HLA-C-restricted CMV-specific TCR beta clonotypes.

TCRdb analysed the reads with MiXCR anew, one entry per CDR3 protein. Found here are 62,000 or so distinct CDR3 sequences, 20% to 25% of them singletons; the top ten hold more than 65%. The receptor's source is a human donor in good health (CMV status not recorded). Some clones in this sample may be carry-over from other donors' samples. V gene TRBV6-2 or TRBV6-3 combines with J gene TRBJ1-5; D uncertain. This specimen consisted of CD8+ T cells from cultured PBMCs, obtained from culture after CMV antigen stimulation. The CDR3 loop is CASSYLSEMSNQPQHF. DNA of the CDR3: TGTGCCAGCAGCTATTTGTCCGAGATGAGCAATCAGCCCCAGCATTTT.